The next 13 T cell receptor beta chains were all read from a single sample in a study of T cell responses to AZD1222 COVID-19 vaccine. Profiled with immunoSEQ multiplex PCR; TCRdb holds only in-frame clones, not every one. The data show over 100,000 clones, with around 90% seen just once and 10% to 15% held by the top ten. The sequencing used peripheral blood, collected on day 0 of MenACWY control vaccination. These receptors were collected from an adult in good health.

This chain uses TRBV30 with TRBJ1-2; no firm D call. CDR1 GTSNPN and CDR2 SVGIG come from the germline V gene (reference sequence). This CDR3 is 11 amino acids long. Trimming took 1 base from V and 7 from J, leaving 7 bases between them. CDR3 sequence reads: CAWSGSGGYTF. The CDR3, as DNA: TGTGCCTGGAGTGGGTCGGGTGGCTACACCTTC.

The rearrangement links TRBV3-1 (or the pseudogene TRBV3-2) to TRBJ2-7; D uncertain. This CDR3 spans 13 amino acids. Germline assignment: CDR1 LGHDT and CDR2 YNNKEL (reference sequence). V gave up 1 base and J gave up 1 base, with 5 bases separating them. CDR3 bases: TGTGCCAGCAGCCAAGTGGGATCCTACGAGCAGTACTTC. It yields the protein CASSQVGSYEQYF.

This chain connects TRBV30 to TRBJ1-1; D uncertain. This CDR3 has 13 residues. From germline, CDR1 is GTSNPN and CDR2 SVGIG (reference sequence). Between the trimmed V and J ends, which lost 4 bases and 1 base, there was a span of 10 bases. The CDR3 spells CAWKLLGNTEAFF. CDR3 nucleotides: TGTGCCTGGAAACTCCTGGGGAACACTGAAGCTTTCTTT.

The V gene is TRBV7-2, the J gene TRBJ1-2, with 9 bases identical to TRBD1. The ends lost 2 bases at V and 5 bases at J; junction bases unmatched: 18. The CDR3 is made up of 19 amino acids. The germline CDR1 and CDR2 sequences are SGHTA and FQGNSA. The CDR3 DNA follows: TGTGCCAGCAGCTTATATGCTATCGGACAGGGGTTCTCTATATATGGCTACACCTTC. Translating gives CASSLYAIGQGFSIYGYTF.

The CDR3 DNA follows: TGTGCCAGCAGCGTAGATGGGGCGGCTGGAAACACCATATATTTT. Its translation: CASSVDGAAGNTIYF. V is TRBV9 and J is TRBJ1-3; maybe TRBD1 (5 bases). The CDR3 runs to 15 residues. CDR1 SGDLS and CDR2 YYNGEE come from the germline V gene. V was shortened by 0 bases and J by 2 bases, with 9 bases between the two germline ends.

CDR3 sequence reads: CASSQGGTSPLHF. CDR3 nucleotide sequence: TGTGCCAGCAGCCAAGGGGGGACTTCACCCCTCCACTTT. The V and J genes are TRBV4-2 and TRBJ1-6; D might be TRBD1 (5 bases). The CDR3 extends over 13 amino acids. The germline CDR1 and CDR2 sequences are LGHNA and YNFKEQ. With 1 base removed from V and 9 bases from J, the gap between germline ends came to 7 bases.

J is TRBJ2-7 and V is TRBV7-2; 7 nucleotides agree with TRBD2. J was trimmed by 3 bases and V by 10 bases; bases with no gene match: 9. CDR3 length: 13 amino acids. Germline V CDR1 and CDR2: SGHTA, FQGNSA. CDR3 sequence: CATSPGGGYEQYF. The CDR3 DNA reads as TGTGCCACCTCCCCGGGCGGGGGCTACGAGCAGTACTTC.

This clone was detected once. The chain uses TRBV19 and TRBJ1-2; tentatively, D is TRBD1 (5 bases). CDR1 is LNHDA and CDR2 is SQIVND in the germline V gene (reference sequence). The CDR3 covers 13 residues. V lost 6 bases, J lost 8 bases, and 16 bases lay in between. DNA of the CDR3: TGTGCCAGTAGCCCCACGGGCCCAGGGGGCTACACCTTC. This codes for CASSPTGPGGYTF.

CDR3 sequence reads: CASSLAVGQLEAFF. CDR3 coding DNA: TGTGCCAGCAGCTTAGCGGTCGGGCAGCTTGAAGCTTTCTTT. This chain uses TRBV7-9 with TRBJ1-1; no reliable D call. Germline V gene sequence: CDR1 SEHNR, CDR2 FQNEAQ (reference sequence). Trimming stripped 0 bases from V and 7 bases from J, with 12 bases between. CDR3 size: 14 residues.

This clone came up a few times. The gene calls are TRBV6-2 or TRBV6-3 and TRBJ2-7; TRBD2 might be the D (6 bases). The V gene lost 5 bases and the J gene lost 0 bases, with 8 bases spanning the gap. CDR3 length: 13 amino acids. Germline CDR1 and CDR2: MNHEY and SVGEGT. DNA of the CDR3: TGTGCCAGCAGTCAGGGACTCTCCTACGAGCAGTACTTC. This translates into CASSQGLSYEQYF.

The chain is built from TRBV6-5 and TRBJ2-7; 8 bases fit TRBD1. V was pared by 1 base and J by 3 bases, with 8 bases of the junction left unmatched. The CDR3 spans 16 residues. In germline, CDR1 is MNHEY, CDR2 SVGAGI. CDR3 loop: CASSYYAGTGNYEQYF. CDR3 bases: TGTGCCAGCAGTTACTACGCCGGGACAGGAAACTACGAGCAGTACTTC.

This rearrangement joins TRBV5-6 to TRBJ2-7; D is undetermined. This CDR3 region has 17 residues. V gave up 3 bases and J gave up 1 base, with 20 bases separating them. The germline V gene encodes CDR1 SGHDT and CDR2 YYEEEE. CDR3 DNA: TGTGCCAGCAGCTCCGCCGGAGTAGTATTCCTATCCTACGAGCAGTACTTC. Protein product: CASSSAGVVFLSYEQYF. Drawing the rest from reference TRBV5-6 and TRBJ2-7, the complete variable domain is DAGVTQSPTHLIKTRGQQVTLRCSPKSGHDTVSWYQQALGQGPQFIFQYYEEEERQRGNFPDRFSGHQFPNYSSELNVNALLLGDSALYLCASSSAGVVFLSYEQYFGPGTRLTVT.

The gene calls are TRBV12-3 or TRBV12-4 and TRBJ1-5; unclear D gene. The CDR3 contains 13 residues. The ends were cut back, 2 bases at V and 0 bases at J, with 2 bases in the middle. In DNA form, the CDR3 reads TGTGCCAGCAGTTTATTTAGCAATCAGCCCCAGCATTTT. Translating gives CASSLFSNQPQHF.